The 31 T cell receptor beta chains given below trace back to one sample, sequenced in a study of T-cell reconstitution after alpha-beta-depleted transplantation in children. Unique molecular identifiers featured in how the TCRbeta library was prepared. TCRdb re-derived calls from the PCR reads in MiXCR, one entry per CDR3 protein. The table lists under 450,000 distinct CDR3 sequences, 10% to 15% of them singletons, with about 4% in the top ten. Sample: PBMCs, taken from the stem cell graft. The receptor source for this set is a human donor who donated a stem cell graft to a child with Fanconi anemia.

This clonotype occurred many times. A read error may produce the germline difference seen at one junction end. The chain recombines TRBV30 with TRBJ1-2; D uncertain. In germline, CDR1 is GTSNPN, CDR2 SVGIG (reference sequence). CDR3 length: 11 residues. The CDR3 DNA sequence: TGTGCCTGGAGTGTAACTAATATAGGGTTCTTC. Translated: CAWSVTNIGFF.

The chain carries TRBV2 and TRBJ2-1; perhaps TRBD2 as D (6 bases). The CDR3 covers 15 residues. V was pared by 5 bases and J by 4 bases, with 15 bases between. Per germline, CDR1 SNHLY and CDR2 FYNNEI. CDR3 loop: CASSTAGPSYNEQFF. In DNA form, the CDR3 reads TGTGCCAGCAGTACCGCGGGACCGAGTTACAATGAGCAGTTCTTC.

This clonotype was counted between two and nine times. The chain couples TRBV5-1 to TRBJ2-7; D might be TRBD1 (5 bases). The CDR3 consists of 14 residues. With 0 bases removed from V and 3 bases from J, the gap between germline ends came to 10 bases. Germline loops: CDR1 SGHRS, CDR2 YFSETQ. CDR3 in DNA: TGCGCCAGCAGCTTGGATGCAGGGTTCTACGAGCAGTACTTC. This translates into CASSLDAGFYEQYF.

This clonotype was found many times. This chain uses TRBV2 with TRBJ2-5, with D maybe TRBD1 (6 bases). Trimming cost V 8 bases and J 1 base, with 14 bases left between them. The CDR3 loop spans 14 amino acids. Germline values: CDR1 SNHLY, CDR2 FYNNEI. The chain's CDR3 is CASVPGDFQETQYF. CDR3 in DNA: TGTGCCAGCGTACCAGGGGATTTCCAAGAGACCCAGTACTTC.

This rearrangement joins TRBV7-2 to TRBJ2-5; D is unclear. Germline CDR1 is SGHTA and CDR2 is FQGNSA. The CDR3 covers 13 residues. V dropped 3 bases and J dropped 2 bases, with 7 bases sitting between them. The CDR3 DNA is TGTGCCAGCAGCTTCTCTACACAAGAGACCCAGTACTTC. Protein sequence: CASSFSTQETQYF.

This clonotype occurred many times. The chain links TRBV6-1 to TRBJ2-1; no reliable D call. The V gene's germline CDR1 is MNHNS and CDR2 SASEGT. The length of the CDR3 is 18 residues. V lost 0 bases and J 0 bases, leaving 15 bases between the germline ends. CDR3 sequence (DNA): TGTGCCAGCAGTGAAGCGTATCAGAGCGCCTTCTCCTACAATGAGCAGTTCTTC. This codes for CASSEAYQSAFSYNEQFF.

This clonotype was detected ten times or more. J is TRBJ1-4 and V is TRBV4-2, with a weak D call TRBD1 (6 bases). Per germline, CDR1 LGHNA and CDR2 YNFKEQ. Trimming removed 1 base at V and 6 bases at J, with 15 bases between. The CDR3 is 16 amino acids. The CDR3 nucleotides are TGTGCCAGCAGCCAAGGAGAACAGGGTGGGCATGAAAAACTGTTTTTT. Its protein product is CASSQGEQGGHEKLFF.

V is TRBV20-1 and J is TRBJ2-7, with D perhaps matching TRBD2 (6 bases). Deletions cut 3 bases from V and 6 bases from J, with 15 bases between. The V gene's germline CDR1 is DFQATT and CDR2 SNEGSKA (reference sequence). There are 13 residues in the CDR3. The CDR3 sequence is CSASPGLFSEQYV. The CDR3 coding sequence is TGCAGTGCTAGTCCGGGACTGTTTAGCGAGCAGTACGTC.

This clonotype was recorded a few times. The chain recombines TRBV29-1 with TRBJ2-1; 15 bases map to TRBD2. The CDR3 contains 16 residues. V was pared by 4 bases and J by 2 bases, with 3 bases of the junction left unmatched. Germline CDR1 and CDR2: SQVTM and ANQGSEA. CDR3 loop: CSVGTSGGATYNEQFF. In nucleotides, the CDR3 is TGCAGCGTTGGGACTAGCGGGGGGGCCACCTACAATGAGCAGTTCTTC.

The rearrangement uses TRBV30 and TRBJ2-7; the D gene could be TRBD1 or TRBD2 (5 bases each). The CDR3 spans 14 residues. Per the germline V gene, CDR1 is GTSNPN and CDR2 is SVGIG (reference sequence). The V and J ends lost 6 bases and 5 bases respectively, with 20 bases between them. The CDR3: CACRPEGLTDEQYF. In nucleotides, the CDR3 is TGTGCCTGCCGACCCGAGGGGTTAACGGACGAGCAGTACTTC.

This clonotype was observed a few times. The CDR3 region is CASGSSGADTQYF. The CDR3 DNA follows: TGTGCTAGTGGTTCCTCAGGGGCAGATACGCAGTATTTT. This chain joins TRBV12-5 and TRBJ2-3, with D possibly TRBD1 on 6 matching bases. From germline, CDR1 is LGHNT and CDR2 FRNRAP. Trimming took 4 bases from V and 4 from J, leaving 9 bases between them. The CDR3 has 13 amino acids.

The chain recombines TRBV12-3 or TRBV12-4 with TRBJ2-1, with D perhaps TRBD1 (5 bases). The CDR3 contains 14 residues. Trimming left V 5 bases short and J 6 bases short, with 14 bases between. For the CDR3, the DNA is TGTGCCAGCAGTATTTCCAGTCAGGGCAATGAGCAGTTCTTC. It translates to CASSISSQGNEQFF.

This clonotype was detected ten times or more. The CDR3 region has the DNA TGTGCCACCCAAGGAACAGATACGCAGTATTTT. The encoded protein is CATQGTDTQYF. The rearrangement uses TRBV11-2 and TRBJ2-3; no firm D call. Trimming took 10 bases from V and 3 from J, leaving 8 bases between them. The CDR3 has 11 amino acids. Germline V gene sequence: CDR1 SGHAT, CDR2 FQNNGV.

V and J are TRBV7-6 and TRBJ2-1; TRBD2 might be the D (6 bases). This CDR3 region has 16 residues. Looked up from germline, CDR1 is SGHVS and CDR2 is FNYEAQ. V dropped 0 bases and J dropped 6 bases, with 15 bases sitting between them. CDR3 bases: TGTGCCAGCAGCTTAGCGGGCGGGATCTACGGCAATGAGCAGTTCTTC. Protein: CASSLAGGIYGNEQFF.

The CDR3 bases are TGCGCCAGCAGCACGGGTGATGCTAATGAAAAACTGTTTTTT. The encoded protein is CASSTGDANEKLFF. The chain uses TRBV5-1 and TRBJ1-4, with D hard to call. CDR3 length: 14 amino acids. The V and J ends lost 4 bases and 3 bases respectively, with 10 bases between them. Germline CDR1 SGHRS, CDR2 YFSETQ. Full variable domain (missing parts from reference TRBV5-1 and TRBJ1-4): KAGVTQTPRYLIKTRGQQVTLSCSPISGHRSVSWYQQTPGQGLQFLFEYFSETQRNKGNFPGRFSGRQFSNSRSEMNVSTLELGDSALYLCASSTGDANEKLFFGSGTQLSVL.

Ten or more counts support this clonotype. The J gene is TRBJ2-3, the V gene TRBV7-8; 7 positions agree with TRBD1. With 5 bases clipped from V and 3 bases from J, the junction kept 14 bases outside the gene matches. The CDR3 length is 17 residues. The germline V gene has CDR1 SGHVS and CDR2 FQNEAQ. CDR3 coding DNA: TGTGCCAGCAGCCGACTCCGGTGGCAGGGGGAGACAGATACGCAGTATTTT. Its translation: CASSRLRWQGETDTQYF. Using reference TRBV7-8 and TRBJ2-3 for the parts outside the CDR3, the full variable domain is GAGVSQSPRYKVAKRGQDVALRCDPISGHVSLFWYQQALGQGPEFLTYFQNEAQLDKSGLPSDRFFAERPEGSVSTLKIQRTQQEDSAVYLCASSRLRWQGETDTQYFGPGTRLTVL.

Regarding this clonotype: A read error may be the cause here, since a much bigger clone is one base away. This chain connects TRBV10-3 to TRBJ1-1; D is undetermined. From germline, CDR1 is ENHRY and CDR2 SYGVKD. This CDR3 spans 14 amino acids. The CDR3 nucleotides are TGTACCATCAGTGAGTCGGGTGAGAACACTGAAGCTTTCTTT. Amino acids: CTISESGENTEAFF.

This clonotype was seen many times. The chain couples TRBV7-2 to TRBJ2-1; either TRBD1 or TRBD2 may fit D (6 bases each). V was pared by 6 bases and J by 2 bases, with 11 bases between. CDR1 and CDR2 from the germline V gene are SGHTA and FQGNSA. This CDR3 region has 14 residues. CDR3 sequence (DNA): TGTGCCAGCAGTGGGGGGCTTGCCTACAATGAGCAGTTCTTC. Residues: CASSGGLAYNEQFF.

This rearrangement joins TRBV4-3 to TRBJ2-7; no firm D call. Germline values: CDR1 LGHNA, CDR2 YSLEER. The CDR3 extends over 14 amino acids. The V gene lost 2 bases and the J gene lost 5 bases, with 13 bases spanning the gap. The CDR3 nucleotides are TGCGCCAGCAGCCAAATTTTGGCTACGGACGAGCAGTACTTC. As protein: CASSQILATDEQYF.

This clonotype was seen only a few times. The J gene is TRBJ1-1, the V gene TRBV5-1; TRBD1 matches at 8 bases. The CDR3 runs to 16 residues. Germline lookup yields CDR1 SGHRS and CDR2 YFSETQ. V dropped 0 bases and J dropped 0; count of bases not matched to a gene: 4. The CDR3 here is CASSLEAGGMNTEAFF. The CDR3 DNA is TGCGCCAGCAGCTTGGAGGCAGGGGGCATGAACACTGAAGCTTTCTTT. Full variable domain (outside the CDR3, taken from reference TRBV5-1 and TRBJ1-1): KAGVTQTPRYLIKTRGQQVTLSCSPISGHRSVSWYQQTPGQGLQFLFEYFSETQRNKGNFPGRFSGRQFSNSRSEMNVSTLELGDSALYLCASSLEAGGMNTEAFFGQGTRLTVV.

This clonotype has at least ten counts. The CDR3 loop is CSVERWEGTQYF. The CDR3 bases are TGCAGCGTTGAGCGATGGGAGGGTACCCAGTACTTC. This rearrangement joins TRBV29-1 to TRBJ2-5, with 7 positions matching TRBD2. The germline CDR1 and CDR2 sequences are SQVTM and ANQGSEA. V dropped 3 bases and J dropped 8; count of bases not matched to a gene: 6. The CDR3 totals 12 residues. The full variable domain, with the rest looked up from reference TRBV29-1 and TRBJ2-5, is SAVISQKPSRDICQRGTSLTIQCQVDSQVTMMFWYRQQPGQSLTLIATANQGSEATYESGFVIDKFPISRPNLTFSTLTVSNMSPEDSSIYLCSVERWEGTQYFGPGTRLLVL.

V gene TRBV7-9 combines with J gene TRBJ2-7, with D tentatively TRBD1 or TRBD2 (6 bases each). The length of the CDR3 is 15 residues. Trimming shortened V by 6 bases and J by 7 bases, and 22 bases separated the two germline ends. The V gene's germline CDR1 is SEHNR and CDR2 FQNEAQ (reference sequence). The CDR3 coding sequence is TGTGCCAGCAGTCCCGGGTGGGGGGCTGGTGGAGAGCAGTACTTC. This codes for CASSPGWGAGGEQYF.

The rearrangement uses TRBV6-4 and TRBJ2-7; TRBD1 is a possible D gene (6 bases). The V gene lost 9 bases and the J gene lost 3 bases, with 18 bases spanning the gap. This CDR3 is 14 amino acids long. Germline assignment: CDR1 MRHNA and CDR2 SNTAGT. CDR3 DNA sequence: TGTGCCAGGGACAGTCCTCACTGGGGCTACGAGCAGTACTTC. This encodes CARDSPHWGYEQYF.

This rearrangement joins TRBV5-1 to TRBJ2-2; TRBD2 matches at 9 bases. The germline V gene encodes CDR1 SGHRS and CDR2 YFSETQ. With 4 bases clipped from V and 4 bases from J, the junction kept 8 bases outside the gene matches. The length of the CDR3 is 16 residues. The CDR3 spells CASSPLAGFLTGELFF. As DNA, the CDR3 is TGCGCCAGCAGCCCGCTAGCGGGATTTCTCACCGGGGAGCTGTTTTTT.

Written as DNA, the CDR3 is TGTGCCAGCAGCTTGGGAATGGGACCCCGCTACGAGCAGTACTTC. Protein product: CASSLGMGPRYEQYF. The chain couples TRBV5-5 to TRBJ2-7, with D perhaps TRBD1 or TRBD2 (5 bases each). The V and J ends lost 0 bases and 3 bases respectively, with 13 bases between them. CDR1 SGHKS and CDR2 YYEKEE come from the germline V gene (reference sequence). The CDR3 loop spans 15 amino acids.

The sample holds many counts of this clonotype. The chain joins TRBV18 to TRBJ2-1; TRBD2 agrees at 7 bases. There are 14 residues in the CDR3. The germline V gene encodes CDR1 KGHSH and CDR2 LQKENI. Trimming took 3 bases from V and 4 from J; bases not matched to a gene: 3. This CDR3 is CASSPTGGYNEQFF. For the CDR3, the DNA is TGTGCCAGCTCACCTACCGGGGGGTACAATGAGCAGTTCTTC.

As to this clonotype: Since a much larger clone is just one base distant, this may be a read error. CDR3 bases: TGCGCCAGCAGCCCCAACTACAATGAGCAGTTGTTC. It is translated as CASSPNYNEQLF. This chain links TRBV5-1 with TRBJ2-1; no reliable D call. The CDR3 consists of 12 residues. CDR1 and CDR2 from the germline V gene are SGHRS and YFSETQ.

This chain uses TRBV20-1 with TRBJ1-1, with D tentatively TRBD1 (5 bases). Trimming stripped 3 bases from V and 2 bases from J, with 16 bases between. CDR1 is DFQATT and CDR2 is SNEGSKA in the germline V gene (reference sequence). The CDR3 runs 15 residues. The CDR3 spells CSASSPLGDNTEAFF. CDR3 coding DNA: TGCAGTGCTAGTAGCCCGTTGGGGGACAACACTGAAGCTTTCTTT.

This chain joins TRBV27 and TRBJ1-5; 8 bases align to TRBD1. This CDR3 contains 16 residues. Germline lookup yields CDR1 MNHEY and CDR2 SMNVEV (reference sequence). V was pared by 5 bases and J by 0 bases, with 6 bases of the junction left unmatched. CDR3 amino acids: CASSPSTGDSNQPQHF. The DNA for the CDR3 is TGTGCCAGCAGTCCCTCGACAGGGGATAGCAATCAGCCCCAGCATTTT.

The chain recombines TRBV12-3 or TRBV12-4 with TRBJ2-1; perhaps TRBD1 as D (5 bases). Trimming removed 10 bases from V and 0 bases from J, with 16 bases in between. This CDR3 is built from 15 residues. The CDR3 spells CATQGTLSSYNEQFF. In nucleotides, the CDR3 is TGTGCCACTCAGGGAACCTTAAGCTCCTACAATGAGCAGTTCTTC.

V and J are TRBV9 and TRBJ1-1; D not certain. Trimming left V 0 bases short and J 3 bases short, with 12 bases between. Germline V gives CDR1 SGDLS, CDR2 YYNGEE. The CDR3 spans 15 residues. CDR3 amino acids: CASSVVGGLYTEAFF. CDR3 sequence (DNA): TGTGCCAGCAGCGTAGTTGGAGGGCTCTACACTGAAGCTTTCTTT.